Presented here are 9 T cell receptor beta chains from one specimen sequenced in a study of OX40 agonist ivuxolimab in advanced cancers. The assay was immunoSEQ multiplex PCR, and TCRdb's table has in-frame clones only and misses some. The sample yields about 80,000 clones, about 83% seen once. Sequencing was performed on CD4+ or CD8+ T cells sorted from blood, taken in a trial of the OX40 agonist ivuxolimab. Source of these receptors: an adult with an advanced solid tumor such as melanoma, head and neck, liver or kidney cancer.

The gene calls are TRBV29-1 and TRBJ2-3; 11 bases agree with TRBD2. The CDR3 contains 18 residues. In germline, CDR1 is SQVTM, CDR2 ANQGSEA. J gave up 3 bases and V 1 base, and 12 bases lay outside the gene matches. The CDR3 region has the DNA TGCAGCGTTGAAGGGCCCCTAGCGGGAGGTGGGGGAACAGATACGCAGTATTTT. This codes for CSVEGPLAGGGGTDTQYF.

The table lists this clone with a count of one. The J gene is TRBJ2-4, the V gene TRBV7-6, with TRBD2 matching over 11 bases. V lost 2 bases to trimming and J lost 6 bases; unmatched junction nucleotides: 0. Germline loops: CDR1 SGHVS, CDR2 FNYEAQ. CDR3 length: 14 amino acids. CDR3 DNA sequence: TGTGCCAGCAGCTTAACTAGCGGGGGAAACATTCAGTACTTC. This encodes CASSLTSGGNIQYF.

This clone was observed once. The V call is TRBV9, the J call TRBJ2-1, with 11 nucleotides matching TRBD2. CDR1 is SGDLS and CDR2 is YYNGEE in the germline V gene. The V segment lost 3 bases and the J segment 8 bases; nucleotides outside the gene matches: 7. The CDR3 extends over 15 amino acids. The CDR3 nucleotides read TGTGCCAGCAGCGCCATAGCGGGGGGGCCTGATGAGCAGTTCTTC. Amino acids: CASSAIAGGPDEQFF.

J is TRBJ1-6 and V is TRBV15; no clear D. Per the germline V gene, CDR1 is LNHNV and CDR2 is YYDKDF (reference sequence). The CDR3 totals 16 residues. V lost 0 bases and J 4 bases, leaving 10 bases between the germline ends. In nucleotides, the CDR3 is TGTGCCACCAGCAGAGATCTGCGGAATTATAATTCACCCCTCCACTTT. Translating it yields CATSRDLRNYNSPLHF.

CDR3 coding DNA: TGTGCCAGCAGCTTGGGCCTAGCGGGTACACTCTGGGAGACCCAGTACTTC. Translation: CASSLGLAGTLWETQYF. V usage is TRBV5-8 and J usage is TRBJ2-5, with 8 bases that match TRBD2. The germline V gene encodes CDR1 SGHTS and CDR2 YDEGEE. The CDR3 is 17 amino acids. The trim removed 0 bases at V and 5 bases at J, leaving 12 bases unmatched.

V gene TRBV4-1 combines with J gene TRBJ2-2, with 10 bases fitting TRBD2. The CDR3 is 16 amino acids. The germline V gene encodes CDR1 MGHRA and CDR2 YSYEKL. V shed 0 bases, J shed 6 bases, and the junction held 4 bases outside the gene matches. The DNA for the CDR3 is TGCGCCAGCAGCCAAGATCGAGCGGGAGGGTCCGGGGAGCTGTTTTTT. It is translated as CASSQDRAGGSGELFF.

This chain uses TRBV6-6 with TRBJ1-1, with D unclear. Trimming removed 2 bases at V and 0 bases at J, with 4 bases between. This CDR3 has 13 residues. Germline-derived CDR1 and CDR2 are MNHNY and SVGAGI (reference sequence). The DNA of the CDR3 is TGTGCCAGCAGTTACGTGGTGAACACTGAAGCTTTCTTT. Its protein product is CASSYVVNTEAFF.

V usage is TRBV11-2 and J usage is TRBJ1-1; possible D gene TRBD1, 5 bases. CDR3 length equals 16 residues. Trimming removed 5 bases from V and 1 base from J, with 17 bases in between. CDR1 SGHAT and CDR2 FQNNGV come from the germline V gene. The chain's CDR3 is CASSPLVGRPNTEAFF. CDR3 DNA sequence: TGTGCCAGCAGCCCGCTAGTGGGACGGCCGAACACTGAAGCTTTCTTT.

This chain connects TRBV6-5 to TRBJ2-7; 10 positions match TRBD2. CDR1 and CDR2 (germline): MNHEY, SVGAGI. The CDR3 is 14 residues long. The V segment lost 6 bases and the J segment 7 bases; nucleotides outside the gene matches: 9. CDR3 nucleotides: TGTGCCAGCAGCCTAGCGGGAGCGCCACAGGAGCAGTACTTC. It specifies CASSLAGAPQEQYF.